This T cell receptor beta chain was observed in a study of radiotherapy plus CTLA-4 blockade in lung cancer. Study-wide context: For 18% of patients, objective responses occurred, and around 31% had disease control. General study results and limits: Expansion of tumor-derived TCR clones was observed in blood after radiotherapy plus ipilimumab.

Germline lookup yields CDR1 ENHRY and CDR2 SYGVKD. Trimming removed 7 bases from V and 3 bases from J, with 15 bases in between. CDR3 length: 14 residues. This clone has more than one count but fewer than ten. Its antigen is undetermined. Libraries were prepared by immunoSEQ multiplex PCR; TCRdb keeps only in-frame clonotypes and omits some of them. This table has 40,000 to 50,000 clones, 80% to 85% appearing once. This rearrangement joins TRBV10-3 to TRBJ1-2; D is possibly TRBD1 (5 bases). This TCR derives from a human donor with non-small cell lung cancer who had stable disease on radiotherapy plus ipilimumab. Sequenced material: peripheral blood, taken from a patient treated with radiotherapy plus ipilimumab. The CDR3 protein is CAITKTGTDYGYTF. The CDR3 bases are TGTGCCATCACCAAGACGGGGACTGACTATGGCTACACCTTC.